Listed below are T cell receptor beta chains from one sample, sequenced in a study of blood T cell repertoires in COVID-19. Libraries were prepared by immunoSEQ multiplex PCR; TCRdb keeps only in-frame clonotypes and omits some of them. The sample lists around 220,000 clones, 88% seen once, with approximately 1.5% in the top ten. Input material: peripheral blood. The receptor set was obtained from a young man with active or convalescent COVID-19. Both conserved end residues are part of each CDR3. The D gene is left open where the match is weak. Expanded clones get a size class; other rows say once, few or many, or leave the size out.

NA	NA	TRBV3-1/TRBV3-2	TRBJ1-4	TGTGCCAGCAGCCAAGAGAGGGAAAAACTGTTTTTT	CASSQEREKLFF
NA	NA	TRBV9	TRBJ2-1	TGTGCCAGCAGCGTAGGCTCAGGGACCTACAATGAGCAGTTCTTC	CASSVGSGTYNEQFF
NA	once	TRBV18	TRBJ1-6	TGTGCCAGCTCACCAGCTGGCAATTCACCCCTCCACTTT	CASSPAGNSPLHF
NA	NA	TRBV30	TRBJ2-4	TGTGCCTGGGGACTAGCCAAAAACATTCAGTACTTC	CAWGLAKNIQYF
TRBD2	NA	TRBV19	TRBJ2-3	TGTGCCAGTAGTACGCGGACTAGCGGGAGTACAGATACGCAGTATTTT	CASSTRTSGSTDTQYF
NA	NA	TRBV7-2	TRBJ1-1	TGTGCCAGCAGCTTAGTTCCGGACACTGAAGCTTTCTTT	CASSLVPDTEAFF
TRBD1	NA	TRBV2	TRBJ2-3	TGTGCCAGCGGGACAGGGGGCCGGCGCACAGATACGCAGTATTTT	CASGTGGRRTDTQYF
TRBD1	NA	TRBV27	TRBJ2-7	TGTGCCAGCAGTTTATCCGGGACAGGTACCTACGAGCAGTACTTC	CASSLSGTGTYEQYF
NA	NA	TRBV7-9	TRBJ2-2	TGTGCCAGCAGCTTATCGTGGGGCACCGACACCGGGGAGCTGTTTTTT	CASSLSWGTDTGELFF
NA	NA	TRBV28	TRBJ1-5	TGTGCCAGTATAACAGATAGCAATCAGCCCCAGCATTTT	CASITDSNQPQHF
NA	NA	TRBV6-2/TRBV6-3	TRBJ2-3	TGTGCCAGCAGTCTCTATGGGCCGTCATACACAGATACGCAGTATTTT	CASSLYGPSYTDTQYF
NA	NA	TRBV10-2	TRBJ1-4	TGCGCCAGCAGTACCAAGGGGTGGGGTGAAAAACTGTTTTTT	CASSTKGWGEKLFF
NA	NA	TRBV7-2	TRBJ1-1	TGTGCCAGCAGCTCTCCCCGGGGGGGGCTCACTGAAGCTTTCTTT	CASSSPRGGLTEAFF
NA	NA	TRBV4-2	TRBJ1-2	TGTGCCAGCAGCCAAGTAATGACCCTTCGGGGTGGCTACACCTTC	CASSQVMTLRGGYTF
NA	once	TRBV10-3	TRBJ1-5	TGTGCCATCAGTGGCCTCAGGGATCAGCCCCAGCATTTT	CAISGLRDQPQHF
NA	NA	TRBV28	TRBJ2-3	TGTGCCAGCAGCCCACGTGGCCGGGGAGTCAGCACAGATACGCAGTATTTT	CASSPRGRGVSTDTQYF
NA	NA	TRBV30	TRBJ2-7	TGTGCCTGGAGGCGGGTATACGAGCAGTACTTC	CAWRRVYEQYF
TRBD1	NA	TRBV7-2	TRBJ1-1	TGTGCCAGCAGCTTAGAAGGGACAGTGGTTGAAGCTTTCTTT	CASSLEGTVVEAFF
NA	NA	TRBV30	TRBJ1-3	TGTGCCTGGAGTTACAGGACGCCTGGAAACACCATATATTTT	CAWSYRTPGNTIYF
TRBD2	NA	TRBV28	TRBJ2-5	TGTGCCAGCAGTTTAGGGGGCCTAGCGGGAGGATTCCAAGAGACCCAGTACTTC	CASSLGGLAGGFQETQYF
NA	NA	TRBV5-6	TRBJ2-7	TGTGCCAGCATTTACGATCGGGGATTCGGCGAGCAGTACTTC	CASIYDRGFGEQYF
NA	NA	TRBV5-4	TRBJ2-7	TGTGCCAGCAGCTTCGAACAGACCCCCTACGAGCAGTACTTC	CASSFEQTPYEQYF
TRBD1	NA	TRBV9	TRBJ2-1	TGTGCCAGCAGCGCGAACAGGGGCACGGGTGAGCAGTTCTTC	CASSANRGTGEQFF
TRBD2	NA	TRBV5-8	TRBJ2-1	TGTGCCAGCAGCACCGGGACTAGCGGTGACAATGAGCAGTTCTTC	CASSTGTSGDNEQFF
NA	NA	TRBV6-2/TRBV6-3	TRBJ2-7	TGTGCCAGCAGTTATCGAGCTCAGGGGGGCGAGCAGTACTTC	CASSYRAQGGEQYF
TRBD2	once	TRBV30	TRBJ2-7	TGTGCCTGGAGAGTCGGCGGGGGGGCCCGGGGGTACGAGCAGTACTTC	CAWRVGGGARGYEQYF
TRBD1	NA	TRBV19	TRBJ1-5	TGTGCCACCGCCGGGACAGGGAATCAGCCCCAGCATTTT	CATAGTGNQPQHF
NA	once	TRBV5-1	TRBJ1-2	TGCGCCAGCAGCTTGGACCCCAGCGTTGAGGCCGGCTACACCTTC	CASSLDPSVEAGYTF
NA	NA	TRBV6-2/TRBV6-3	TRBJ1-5	TGTGCCAGCAGTTATCATGGACAGATTAATCAGCCCCAGCATTTT	CASSYHGQINQPQHF
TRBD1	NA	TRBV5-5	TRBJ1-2	TGTGCCAGCAGCTTGTTGCAGGGGGACGACTATGGCTACACCTTC	CASSLLQGDDYGYTF
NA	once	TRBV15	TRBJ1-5	TGTGCCACCAGCCCTGGGGGGGCTAGAAATCAGCCCCAGCATTTT	CATSPGGARNQPQHF
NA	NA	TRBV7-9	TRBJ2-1	TGTGCCAGCAGCTTCCGTTACAATGAGCAGTTCTTC	CASSFRYNEQFF
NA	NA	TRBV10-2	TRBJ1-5	TGCGCCACCCGAATCGGTACCTATCAGCCCCAGCATTTT	CATRIGTYQPQHF
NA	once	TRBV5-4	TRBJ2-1	TGTGCCAGCAGCTTACAGGGTGACCAAGAGCAGTTCTTC	CASSLQGDQEQFF
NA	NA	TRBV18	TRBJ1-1	TGTGCCAGCTCGCTACAGGGTCGGACTGAAGCTTTCTTT	CASSLQGRTEAFF
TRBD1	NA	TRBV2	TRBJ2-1	TGTGCCAGCAGTAAATACAGGGGCAATGAGCAGTTCTTC	CASSKYRGNEQFF
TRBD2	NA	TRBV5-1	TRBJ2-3	TGCGCCAGCAGCGGGGTTAGCGGGAGTGGAGATACGCAGTATTTT	CASSGVSGSGDTQYF
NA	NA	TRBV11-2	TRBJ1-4	TGTGCCAGCAGCCCTGCGGGGGCTAATGAAAAACTGTTTTTT	CASSPAGANEKLFF
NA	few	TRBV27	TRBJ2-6	TGTGCCAGCAGTAGACAGCCCGCCTCTGGGGCCAACGTCCTGACTTTC	CASSRQPASGANVLTF
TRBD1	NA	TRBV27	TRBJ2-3	TGTGCCAGCAGTAACGGACAGGGAGGCACAGATACGCAGTATTTT	CASSNGQGGTDTQYF
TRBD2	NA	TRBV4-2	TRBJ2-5	TGTGCCAGCAGCCAAGATAGGACTAGCGGGTACCAAGAGACCCAGTACTTC	CASSQDRTSGYQETQYF
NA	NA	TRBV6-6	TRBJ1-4	TGTGCCAGCAGTTCGAACAGGAGAACTAATGAAAAACTGTTTTTT	CASSSNRRTNEKLFF
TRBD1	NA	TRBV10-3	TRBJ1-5	TGTGCCATCAGTGAGTCGATAACAGGGGGCGCCGGTAGCAATCAGCCCCAGCATTTT	CAISESITGGAGSNQPQHF
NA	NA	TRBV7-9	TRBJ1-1	TGTGCCAGCAGCTTGACCAAGGGGGGGCCACCTGAAGCTTTCTTT	CASSLTKGGPPEAFF
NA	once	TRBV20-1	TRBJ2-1	TGCAGTCGGGGGTTGGCCAATGAGCAGTTCTTC	CSRGLANEQFF
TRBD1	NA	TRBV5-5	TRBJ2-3	TGTGCCAGCAGCTTGTCGGGACAGGGCACAGATACGCAGTATTTT	CASSLSGQGTDTQYF
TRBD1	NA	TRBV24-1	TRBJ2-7	TGTGCCACCAGTGAACAGGGACAGGGGGCGAATGAGCAGTACTTC	CATSEQGQGANEQYF
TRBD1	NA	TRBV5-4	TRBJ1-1	TGTGCCAGCAGCCCCCCCGGGACAGGGGTGACTGAAGCTTTCTTT	CASSPPGTGVTEAFF
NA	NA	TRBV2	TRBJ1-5	TGTGCCAGCAGTGATAACATTGGGGCCGGCAATCAGCCCCAGCATTTT	CASSDNIGAGNQPQHF
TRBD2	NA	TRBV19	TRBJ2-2	TGTGCCAGTAGCTTGACTAGCGGGAGTACCGCGAACACCGGGGAGCTGTTTTTT	CASSLTSGSTANTGELFF
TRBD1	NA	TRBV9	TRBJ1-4	TGTGCCAGCAGCGTTACGACAGGGCATACCGAAAAACTGTTTTTT	CASSVTTGHTEKLFF
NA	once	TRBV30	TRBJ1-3	TGTGCCTGGAGTGTAACAGGGTTTGGCGGAAACACCATATATTTT	CAWSVTGFGGNTIYF
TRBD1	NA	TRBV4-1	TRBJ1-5	TGCGCCAGCAGCCAAGACCCGACAGGGGTTCAGCCCCAGCATTTT	CASSQDPTGVQPQHF
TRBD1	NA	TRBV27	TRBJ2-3	TGTGCCAGCAGTTTATTTCGACAGGGGATGAGCACAGATACGCAGTATTTT	CASSLFRQGMSTDTQYF
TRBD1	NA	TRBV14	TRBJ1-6	TGTGCCAGCAGCCAAGTAACAGGGGTTGGAAGTTCACCCCTCCACTTT	CASSQVTGVGSSPLHF